This entry concerns a single T cell receptor beta chain. Antigen unknown. The TCR cDNA carried a universal primer site and UMIs from 5'RACE template switching. TCRdb itself ran the 5' RACE reads through MiXCR, one entry per CDR3 protein. The sample consists of fewer than 150,000 distinct CDR3 sequences, 6.5% to 8.5% of them appearing once. This sample was taken from a study of T cells after yellow fever vaccination. General observations from the study: The secondary response was weaker, and its peak arrived faster, on day 5 versus 15.

The CDR3 runs 16 residues. With V trimmed by 3 bases and J by 8 bases, 15 bases remained unmatched. Germline CDR1 is DFQATT and CDR2 is SNEGSKA (reference sequence). V is TRBV20-1 and J is TRBJ2-1, with 8 bases aligning to TRBD2. This specimen was CD4+ T cells sorted from PBMCs, taken 5 days after the yellow fever booster vaccination. The origin of this receptor is a young man who received the YFV17D yellow fever vaccine. The CDR3 nucleotides are TGCAGTGCTAGTCCGGTACTAGCGGCTCAATGGGATGAGCAGTTCTTC. This gives the protein CSASPVLAAQWDEQFF.